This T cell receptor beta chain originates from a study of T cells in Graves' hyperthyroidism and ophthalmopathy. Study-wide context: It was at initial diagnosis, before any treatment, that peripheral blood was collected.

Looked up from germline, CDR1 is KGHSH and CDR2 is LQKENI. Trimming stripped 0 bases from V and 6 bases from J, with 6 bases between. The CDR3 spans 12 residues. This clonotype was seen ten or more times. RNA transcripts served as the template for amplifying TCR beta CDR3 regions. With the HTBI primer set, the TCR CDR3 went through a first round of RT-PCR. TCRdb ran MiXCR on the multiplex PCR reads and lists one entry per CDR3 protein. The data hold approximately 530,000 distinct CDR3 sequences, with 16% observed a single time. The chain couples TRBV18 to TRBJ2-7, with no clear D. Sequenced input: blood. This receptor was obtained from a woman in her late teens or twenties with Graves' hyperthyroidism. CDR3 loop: CASSPPGIEQYF. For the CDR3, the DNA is TGTGCCAGCTCACCACCGGGGATCGAGCAGTACTTC. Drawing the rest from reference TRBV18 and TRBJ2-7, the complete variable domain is NAGVMQNPRHLVRRRGQEARLRCSPMKGHSHVYWYRQLPEEGLKFMVYLQKENIIDESGMPKERFSAEFPKEGPSILRIQQVVRGDSAAYFCASSPPGIEQYFGPGTRLTVT.